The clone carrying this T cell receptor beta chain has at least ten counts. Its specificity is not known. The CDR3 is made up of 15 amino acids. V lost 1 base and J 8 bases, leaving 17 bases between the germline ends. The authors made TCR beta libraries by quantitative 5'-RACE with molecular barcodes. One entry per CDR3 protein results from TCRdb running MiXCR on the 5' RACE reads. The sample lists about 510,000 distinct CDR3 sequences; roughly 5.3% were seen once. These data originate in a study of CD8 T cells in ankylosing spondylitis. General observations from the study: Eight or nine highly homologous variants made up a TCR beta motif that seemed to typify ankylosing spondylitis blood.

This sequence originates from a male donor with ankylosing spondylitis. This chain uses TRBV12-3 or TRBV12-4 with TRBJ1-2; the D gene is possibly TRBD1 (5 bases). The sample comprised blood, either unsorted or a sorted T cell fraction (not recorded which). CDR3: CASSLDWALGGGYTF. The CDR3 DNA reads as TGTGCCAGCAGTTTAGATTGGGCCCTTGGGGGAGGCTACACCTTC.